The clone carrying this T cell receptor (beta chain) was seen more than once but under ten times. As yet, its antigen is unknown. V was pared by 4 bases and J by 5 bases, with 8 bases between. This CDR3 is built from 13 residues. Germline V gene sequence: CDR1 MGHDK, CDR2 SYGVNS. The sample belongs to a study of cytotoxic CD8 clonotypes in ibrutinib-treated CLL. Study-level results: Public clonotypes proved infrequent, and on treatment they shrank or remained steady. Higher circulating CD8+ T-cell counts strongly accompanied higher baseline clonality, above age-matched healthy donors.

Sequencing was performed with immunoSEQ multiplex PCR; in TCRdb, only in-frame clones are kept and a portion is missing. The sample has fewer than 400,000 clones; around 66% are singletons. J is TRBJ2-2 and V is TRBV25-1; D possibly corresponds to TRBD2 (5 bases). This material consisted of PBMCs, taken after 36 months of ibrutinib treatment. This sequence was found in a human donor with chronic lymphocytic leukemia. CDR3 sequence reads: CASSGTVTGELFF. The CDR3 coding sequence is TGTGCCAGCAGTGGGACTGTGACCGGGGAGCTGTTTTTT.